The 22 T cell receptor beta chains reported below all come from one sample, sequenced in a study of T cell repertoires in cytomegalovirus infection. TCRdb processed the reads anew with MiXCR; each CDR3 protein has one entry. Of around 240,000 distinct CDR3 sequences detected, over 20% appear once; the ten largest clones hold about 18%. Sequenced sample: CD8+ T cells from PBMCs. These receptors were obtained from a human donor in good health (CMV status not recorded). Some clones in this sample may be carry-over from other donors' samples.

This clonotype has at least ten counts. The CDR3 reads CAISPGLLHNEQFF. The CDR3 nucleotides are TGTGCCATCAGCCCGGGACTCCTGCACAATGAGCAGTTCTTC. The chain uses TRBV10-3 and TRBJ2-1, with D maybe TRBD2 (6 bases). Trimming pared 6 bases from V and 5 bases from J, leaving 14 bases between. Germline values: CDR1 ENHRY, CDR2 SYGVKD. CDR3 size: 14 residues.

This chain links TRBV4-1 with TRBJ1-6; D is unresolved. Trimming cost V 1 base and J 8 bases, with 6 bases left between them. There are 13 residues in the CDR3. Germline CDR1 MGHRA, CDR2 YSYEKL. CDR3 sequence: CASSQASYSPLHF. The CDR3 DNA follows: TGCGCCAGCAGCCAAGCGAGCTATTCACCCCTCCACTTT.

Of note for this clonotype: A much larger clone lies a single base off, so this may be a read error. The rearrangement uses TRBV2 and TRBJ2-7; D is perhaps TRBD1 or TRBD2 (5 bases each). CDR3 length equals 15 residues. Trimming stripped 4 bases from V and 3 bases from J, with 16 bases between. Germline CDR1 and CDR2: SNHLY and FYNNEI. The CDR3 nucleotides are TGTGCCAGCAGTGGAGAGCCAGGGAGTTACTACGAGCAGTACTTC. Protein product: CASSGEPGSYYEQYF.

This clonotype appeared many times. The V call is TRBV7-2, the J call TRBJ1-1, with D unresolved. This CDR3 comprises 15 residues. Looked up from germline, CDR1 is SGHTA and CDR2 is FQGNSA. Trimming removed 0 bases at V and 1 base at J, with 9 bases between. CDR3 region: CASSLANSPNTEAFF. Here the CDR3 DNA reads TGTGCCAGCAGCTTAGCGAATAGCCCGAACACTGAAGCTTTCTTT.

The rearrangement uses TRBV6-1 and TRBJ2-1; D is possibly TRBD1 (5 bases). V was shortened by 7 bases and J by 6 bases, with 16 bases between the two germline ends. The CDR3 is 14 amino acids. From germline, CDR1 is MNHNS and CDR2 SASEGT. For the CDR3, the DNA is TGTGCCAGCACGCCCGCAGGGCCTGGCAATGAGCAGTTCTTC. Translation: CASTPAGPGNEQFF.

With regard to this clonotype: A single base separates this from a much larger clone, so it may be a read error. The V gene is TRBV28, the J gene TRBJ2-3, with D possibly matching TRBD1 (6 bases). The length of the CDR3 is 14 residues. Deletions cut 10 bases from V and 5 bases from J, with 19 bases between. Germline CDR1 and CDR2: MDHEN and SYDVKM. In DNA form, the CDR3 reads TGTGCCAACAGCCGACCGACAGGAGTAGATACGCAGTATTTT. This gives the protein CANSRPTGVDTQYF. Full variable domain (remainder filled in from reference TRBV28 and TRBJ2-3): DVKVTQSSRYLVKRTGEKVFLECVQDMDHENMFWYRQDPGLGLRLIYFSYDVKMKEKGDIPEGYSVSREKKERFSLILESASTNQTSMYLCANSRPTGVDTQYFGPGTRLTVL.

This chain uses TRBV10-2 with TRBJ2-1; a possible D gene is TRBD2 (6 bases). The germline CDR1 and CDR2 sequences are WSHSY and SAAADI. Deletions cut 6 bases from V and 9 bases from J, with 12 bases between. This CDR3 region has 12 residues. The CDR3 protein is CASSSSVSEQFF. Here the CDR3 DNA reads TGCGCCAGCAGCTCTAGCGTCAGTGAGCAGTTCTTC.

This chain uses TRBV7-4 with TRBJ2-7, with D perhaps TRBD1 or TRBD2 (5 bases each). The germline V gene has CDR1 SGHVT and CDR2 SQSDAQ. The V gene lost 4 bases and the J gene lost 2 bases, with 15 bases spanning the gap. The CDR3 sequence is 15 residues long. The CDR3 here is CASSSIRDPTYEQYF. The DNA of the CDR3 is TGTGCCAGCAGCTCAATCAGGGACCCTACCTACGAGCAGTACTTC.

This clonotype showed up just once. The chain employs TRBV6-4 and TRBJ1-1; 11 nucleotides match TRBD1. V was pared by 9 bases and J by 5 bases, with 14 bases of the junction left unmatched. The CDR3 sequence is 16 residues long. Germline V gives CDR1 MRHNA, CDR2 SNTAGT. In DNA, the CDR3 is TGTGCCAGAAACCGGGACAGGGGGGAAGGAGATACTGAAGCTTTCTTT. It is translated as CARNRDRGEGDTEAFF.

This clonotype was detected only a few times. V and J are TRBV19 and TRBJ2-1; no firm D call. Germline assignment: CDR1 LNHDA and CDR2 SQIVND (reference sequence). V lost 5 bases, J lost 0 bases, and 8 bases lay in between. This CDR3 spans 14 amino acids. The CDR3 sequence is CASSWLSSYNEQFF. The CDR3 nucleotides read TGTGCCAGTAGTTGGCTGAGCTCCTACAATGAGCAGTTCTTC.

The V call is TRBV5-4, the J call TRBJ2-1; TRBD1 matches at 7 bases. CDR3 length equals 14 residues. V trimming: 2 bases; J trimming: 9 bases; junction bases outside the gene matches: 8. Looked up from germline, CDR1 is SGHNT and CDR2 is YYREEE (reference sequence). CDR3 DNA sequence: TGTGCCAGCAGCTTTTTAGGGTCAGGGGGTGAGCAGTTCTTC. It codes for CASSFLGSGGEQFF.

This clonotype was detected ten times or more. The chain carries TRBV7-8 and TRBJ1-1, with D uncertain. The CDR3 contains 17 residues. The germline CDR1 and CDR2 sequences are SGHVS and FQNEAQ. The V end was cut by 6 bases, the J end by 0 bases, with 20 bases between. This chain's CDR3 is CASSRFEIVEMNTEAFF. Written as DNA, the CDR3 is TGTGCCAGCAGTAGATTCGAGATAGTAGAGATGAACACTGAAGCTTTCTTT.

The chain has TRBV11-2 and TRBJ2-1; TRBD1 aligns across 7 bases. CDR3 length: 18 residues. CDR1 and CDR2 from the germline V gene are SGHAT and FQNNGV. V lost 0 bases and J lost 4; bases outside the gene matches: 12. The CDR3 DNA reads as TGTGCCAGCAGCTTAGATTTAGTTCTTGGACAGGCTTACAATGAGCAGTTCTTC. Encoded protein: CASSLDLVLGQAYNEQFF.

This clonotype came up many times. The rearrangement uses TRBV7-8 and TRBJ2-5; 9 nucleotides agree with TRBD1. There are 16 residues in the CDR3. Germline CDR1 and CDR2: SGHVS and FQNEAQ. The V and J ends lost 2 bases and 4 bases, in that order; junction bases with no gene match: 8. In nucleotides, the CDR3 is TGTGCCAGCAGCTTACAACAGGGGGCGCTCGGAGAGACCCAGTACTTC. Translated: CASSLQQGALGETQYF.

This clonotype showed up just a few times. The rearrangement uses TRBV5-5 and TRBJ2-7; TRBD1 matches 8 bases. Germline CDR1 and CDR2: SGHKS and YYEKEE (reference sequence). V was clipped by 0 bases and J by 7 bases; unmatched bases: 9. The CDR3 contains 15 residues. The CDR3 protein is CASSLAGQGTWEQYF. The DNA of the CDR3 is TGTGCCAGCAGCTTGGCCGGACAGGGAACTTGGGAGCAGTACTTC.

This chain uses TRBV20-1 with TRBJ2-5; no definite D call. CDR1 is DFQATT, CDR2 SNEGSKA, per germline (reference sequence). V was trimmed by 0 bases and J by 2 bases, leaving 13 bases between them. The CDR3 totals 15 residues. In DNA, the CDR3 is TGCAGTGCTAGAGAACCGACTTTACCTCAAGAGACCCAGTACTTC. This translates into CSAREPTLPQETQYF.

The sample holds one count of this clonotype. The chain recombines TRBV6-6 with TRBJ2-7; D may match TRBD1 or TRBD2 (6 bases each). Germline CDR1 MNHNY, CDR2 SVGAGI (reference sequence). The CDR3 runs 16 residues. The V end was cut by 0 bases, the J end by 1 base, with 13 bases between. The CDR3, as DNA: TGTGCCAGCAGTTACTCAGGGGGGCTATCGTCCTACGAGCAGTACTTC. It encodes CASSYSGGLSSYEQYF.

The V call is TRBV20-1, the J call TRBJ2-7, with TRBD1 matching over 9 bases. CDR1 DFQATT and CDR2 SNEGSKA come from the germline V gene (reference sequence). The CDR3 consists of 15 residues. Trimming took 0 bases from V and 3 from J; bases not matched to a gene: 6. The DNA for the CDR3 is TGCAGTGCTAGAGATCTAGACAGGGGGGTCTACGAGCAGTACTTC. This gives the protein CSARDLDRGVYEQYF.

In its sample, this clonotype was seen many times. V gene TRBV7-8 combines with J gene TRBJ2-1, with D tentatively TRBD2 (6 bases). Between the trimmed V and J ends, which lost 4 bases and 7 bases, there was a span of 11 bases. The CDR3 runs to 13 residues. Germline values: CDR1 SGHVS, CDR2 FQNEAQ. The CDR3 here is CASSYDGGNEQFF. CDR3 nucleotides: TGTGCCAGCAGCTACGACGGGGGAAATGAGCAGTTCTTC.

In its sample, this clonotype was seen a few times. This chain uses TRBV29-1 with TRBJ1-1; D is uncertain. Trimming stripped 3 bases from V and 0 bases from J, with 8 bases between. This CDR3 region has 13 residues. Germline V gene data show CDR1 as SQVTM and CDR2 as ANQGSEA. The CDR3 DNA reads as TGCAGCGTTGATGGGGTAGTGAACACTGAAGCTTTCTTT. Its translation: CSVDGVVNTEAFF.

This clonotype was seen many times. The rearrangement links TRBV7-2 to TRBJ2-5; TRBD2 matches at 8 bases. Germline V lookup: CDR1 SGHTA, CDR2 FQGNSA. V lost 0 bases, J lost 5 bases, and 8 bases stayed unmatched. This CDR3 has 16 amino acids. CDR3 amino acids: CASSLALGGAGETQYF. The CDR3, as DNA: TGTGCCAGCAGCTTAGCGCTCGGGGGGGCCGGGGAGACCCAGTACTTC.

This clonotype was counted between two and nine times. The chain uses TRBV20-1 and TRBJ2-3; 8 positions match TRBD2. The CDR3 totals 14 residues. Looked up from germline, CDR1 is DFQATT and CDR2 is SNEGSKA (reference sequence). The V segment lost 4 bases and the J segment 2 bases; nucleotides outside the gene matches: 5. The CDR3 DNA is TGCAGTGCTACTGCGGGGGGCCCCACAGATACGCAGTATTTT. Its protein is CSATAGGPTDTQYF.